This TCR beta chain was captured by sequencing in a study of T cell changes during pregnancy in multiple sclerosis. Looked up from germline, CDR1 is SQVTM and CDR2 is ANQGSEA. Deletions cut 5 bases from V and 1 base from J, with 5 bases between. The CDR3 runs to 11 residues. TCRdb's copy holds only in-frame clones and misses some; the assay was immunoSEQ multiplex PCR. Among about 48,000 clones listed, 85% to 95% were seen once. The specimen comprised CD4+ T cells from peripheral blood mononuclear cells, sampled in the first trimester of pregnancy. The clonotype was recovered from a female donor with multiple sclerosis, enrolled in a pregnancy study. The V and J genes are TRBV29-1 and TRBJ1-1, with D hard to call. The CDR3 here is CSVPSNTEAFF. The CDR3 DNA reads TGCAGCGTTCCCTCGAACACTGAAGCTTTCTTT.